The clone carrying this TCR beta chain was detected once. Its antigen is not identified. This CDR3 is 14 amino acids long. CDR1 and CDR2 (germline): MNHEY, SMNVEV (reference sequence). With V trimmed by 6 bases and J by 3 bases, 1 base remained unmatched. The data originate from a study of human thymus T cells. Repertoires were generated with immunoSEQ multiplex PCR, while TCRdb's copy carries only in-frame clones and drops some. The repertoire consists of 55,000 to 85,000 clones, with approximately 95% occurring once and the leading ten covering 0.034%. Surgeons resected thymus tissue during corrective heart surgery. Having surgery to correct congenital heart defects, healthy Finnish infants acted as the donors. General study points: Usage of V and J genes appeared biased in thymic and blood repertoires. Related work found strong thymic repertoire overlap between unrelated individuals.

Sample: thymus tissue. The chain carries TRBV27 and TRBJ1-4; the match to TRBD1 covers 10 bases. This sequence was found in a girl in the first two years of life with a congenital heart defect but otherwise immunologically healthy. This CDR3 is CASRGTGANEKLFF. As DNA, the CDR3 is TGTGCCAGCAGAGGGACAGGGGCTAATGAAAAACTGTTTTTT.